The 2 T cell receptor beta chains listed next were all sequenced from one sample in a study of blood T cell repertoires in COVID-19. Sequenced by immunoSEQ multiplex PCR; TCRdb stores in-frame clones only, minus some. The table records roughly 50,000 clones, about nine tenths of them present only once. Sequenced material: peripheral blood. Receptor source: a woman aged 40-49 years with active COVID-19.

The CDR3 loop reads CASSFPGGSSPSTDTQYF. CDR3 in DNA: TGTGCCAGCAGCTTTCCAGGGGGGAGCAGTCCTAGCACAGATACGCAGTATTTT. This sequence joins TRBV11-3 and TRBJ2-3; perhaps TRBD1 as D (7 bases). V was cut by 3 bases and J by 0 bases, with 19 bases left in between. CDR3 length: 18 residues. In germline, CDR1 is SGHNT, CDR2 YENEEA.

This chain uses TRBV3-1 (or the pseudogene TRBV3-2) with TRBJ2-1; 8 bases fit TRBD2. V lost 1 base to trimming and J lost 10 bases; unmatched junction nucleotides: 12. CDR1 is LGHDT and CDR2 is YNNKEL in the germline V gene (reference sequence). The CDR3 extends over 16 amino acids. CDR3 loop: CASSQVTFGTSSEQFF. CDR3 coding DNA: TGTGCCAGCAGCCAAGTTACATTCGGGACTAGTAGCGAGCAGTTCTTC.